This T cell receptor beta chain was profiled in a study of cytomegalovirus exposure and HLA in healthy donors. Donors sampled were nominally healthy, though unrecorded immune exposures were likely. This PCR relied on a set of 60 Vbeta primers and 13 Jbeta primers. Assay used: immunoSEQ multiplex PCR; TCRdb lists only in-frame clones, some missing. The table shows 100,000 to 150,000 clones, with over 70% occurring only once. J was trimmed by 5 bases and V by 5 bases; bases with no gene match: 9. CDR1 is LGHNA and CDR2 is YSLEER in the germline V gene. This CDR3 has 16 amino acids. This clone has more than one count but fewer than ten. Its antigen is not identified. Study conclusions and caveats: Later analysis suggested links between common viral pathogens and several top significant clusters. TCR beta chain V- and J-gene trimming was linked, in a later analysis, to a missense variant in DCLRE1C.

The sample was PBMCs. The TCR originated in a woman in her 50s in good health and CMV-seronegative. The chain couples TRBV4-3 to TRBJ2-5, with 12 bases aligning to TRBD1. The CDR3 DNA reads as TGCGCCAGCAGCGATTCCACCGGGACAGGGGGCGAGACCCAGTACTTC. This encodes CASSDSTGTGGETQYF.